This entry lists 25 T cell receptor beta chains sequenced from one sample in a study of CD8 T cells in Susac syndrome. RNA totalling 0.5 to 1 ug underwent reverse transcription with random hexamers. TCRdb processed the immunoSEQ multiplex PCR reads anew with MiXCR; each CDR3 protein has one entry. Among 130,000 to 150,000 distinct CDR3 sequences, roughly 94% were seen once, and the ten largest hold less than 0.095%. The sample consisted of CD4+ T cells from PBMCs. The receptors were gathered from a human donor in good health.

The chain recombines TRBV9 with TRBJ2-1; no reliable D call. With 4 bases removed from V and 5 bases from J, the gap between germline ends came to 10 bases. The germline V gene has CDR1 SGDLS and CDR2 YYNGEE. CDR3 size: 13 residues. The CDR3 here is CASSPLGHNEQFF. As DNA, the CDR3 is TGTGCCAGCAGCCCCCTTGGTCACAATGAGCAGTTCTTC.

This clonotype was detected once. This rearrangement joins TRBV29-1 to TRBJ1-1; perhaps TRBD1 as D (6 bases). V lost 6 bases, J lost 4 bases, and 15 bases lay in between. The CDR3 totals 13 residues. The germline V gene has CDR1 SQVTM and CDR2 ANQGSEA. The CDR3 loop reads CSVETGWGTEAFF. The CDR3 nucleotides are TGCAGCGTGGAAACAGGGTGGGGCACTGAAGCTTTCTTT.

The chain employs TRBV20-1 and TRBJ2-3; tentatively, D is TRBD2 (7 bases). With 0 bases removed from V and 4 bases from J, the gap between germline ends came to 14 bases. The germline V gene has CDR1 DFQATT and CDR2 SNEGSKA (reference sequence). The CDR3 length is 15 residues. The CDR3: CSARDIRGAADTQYF. CDR3 coding DNA: TGCAGTGCTAGAGATATTCGGGGGGCAGCAGATACGCAGTATTTT.

CDR3 protein: CASSYLNEQFF. The CDR3 bases are TGTGCCAGCAGTTACCTCAATGAGCAGTTCTTC. The chain links TRBV6-2 or TRBV6-3 to TRBJ2-1; no firm D call. Germline CDR1 MNHEY, CDR2 SVGEGT. The CDR3 covers 11 residues. The ends were cut back, 2 bases at V and 6 bases at J, with 2 bases in the middle.

Written as DNA, the CDR3 is TGTGCCAGTAGTATAGGTCCGGGGAACACTGAAGCTTTCTTT. Amino acid sequence: CASSIGPGNTEAFF. The V and J genes are TRBV19 and TRBJ1-1; D ambiguous. V was shortened by 1 base and J by 1 base, with 7 bases between the two germline ends. CDR3 length: 14 amino acids. The germline CDR1 and CDR2 sequences are LNHDA and SQIVND (reference sequence). The complete variable domain, with remaining parts taken from reference TRBV19 and TRBJ1-1, reads DGGITQSPKYLFRKEGQNVTLSCEQNLNHDAMYWYRQDPGQGLRLIYYSQIVNDFQKGDIAEGYSVSREKKESFPLTVTSAQKNPTAFYLCASSIGPGNTEAFFGQGTRLTVV.

This rearrangement joins TRBV6-6 to TRBJ2-5, with 10 bases matching TRBD1. This CDR3 region has 14 residues. Germline CDR1 MNHNY, CDR2 SVGAGI (reference sequence). Trimming removed 6 bases from V and 5 bases from J; junction bases left unmatched: 6. For the CDR3, the DNA is TGTGCCAGCAGCCGACAGGGGGCGGAGGAGACCCAGTACTTC. It is translated as CASSRQGAEETQYF.

This clonotype has just one count. The chain recombines TRBV20-1 with TRBJ2-5, with D maybe TRBD1 (6 bases). Germline V gene lookup returns CDR1 DFQATT and CDR2 SNEGSKA (reference sequence). Trimming took 6 bases from V and 0 from J, leaving 17 bases between them. CDR3 length equals 15 residues. The CDR3 coding sequence is TGCAGTGCCGGAGGCGGCAGGGGCTACCAAGAGACCCAGTACTTC. Amino acids: CSAGGGRGYQETQYF.

V usage is TRBV6-4 and J usage is TRBJ2-3; TRBD2 might be the D (6 bases). CDR3 length: 15 amino acids. V was cut by 4 bases and J by 3 bases, with 14 bases left in between. Germline V gene sequence: CDR1 MRHNA, CDR2 SNTAGT. The CDR3 here is CASSVGGSGTDTQYF. The CDR3 nucleotides read TGTGCCAGCAGTGTAGGTGGTAGCGGTACAGATACGCAGTATTTT.

This chain connects TRBV7-6 to TRBJ2-1; D call uncertain. Germline CDR1 and CDR2: SGHVS and FNYEAQ. The CDR3 has 15 amino acids. Trimming pared 5 bases from V and 6 bases from J, leaving 17 bases between. CDR3 sequence reads: CASSPGSQNLNEQFF. CDR3 DNA: TGTGCCAGCAGCCCCGGATCGCAGAACCTCAATGAGCAGTTCTTC. Full variable domain (remainder filled in from reference TRBV7-6 and TRBJ2-1): GAGVSQSPRYKVTKRGQDVALRCDPISGHVSLYWYRQALGQGPEFLTYFNYEAQQDKSGLPNDRFSAERPEGSISTLTIQRTEQRDSAMYRCASSPGSQNLNEQFFGPGTRLTVL.

This chain uses TRBV5-1 with TRBJ2-1; no definite D call. Germline-derived CDR1 and CDR2 are SGHRS and YFSETQ. Trimming removed 3 bases from V and 5 bases from J, with 9 bases in between. The CDR3 runs 13 residues. DNA for the CDR3: TGCGCCAGCAGCTCTTTAGCAAACAATGAGCAGTTCTTC. The encoded protein is CASSSLANNEQFF.

The chain employs TRBV10-2 and TRBJ1-1; tentatively, D is TRBD1 (5 bases). Between the trimmed V and J ends, which lost 4 bases and 3 bases, there was a span of 6 bases. Germline V lookup: CDR1 WSHSY, CDR2 SAAADI. This CDR3 spans 12 amino acids. The CDR3 spells CASSGGDTEAFF. CDR3 DNA: TGCGCCAGCAGTGGGGGGGACACTGAAGCTTTCTTT.

The chain combines TRBV30 with TRBJ2-1, with TRBD2 identical over 7 bases. CDR1 GTSNPN and CDR2 SVGIG come from the germline V gene (reference sequence). CDR3 size: 14 residues. V shed 3 bases and J 4 bases; nucleotides not matched to a gene: 6. CDR3: CAWRLWEGYNEQFF. Here the CDR3 DNA reads TGTGCCTGGAGGCTGTGGGAGGGTTACAATGAGCAGTTCTTC. The full variable domain, rest sourced from reference TRBV30 and TRBJ2-1, is SQTIHQWPATLVQPVGSPLSLECTVEGTSNPNLYWYRQAAGRGLQLLFYSVGIGQISSEVPQNLSASRPQDRQFILSSKKLLLSDSGFYLCAWRLWEGYNEQFFGPGTRLTVL.

The rearrangement links TRBV2 to TRBJ2-1; 10 nucleotides match TRBD1. The CDR3 covers 13 residues. Germline V gene lookup returns CDR1 SNHLY and CDR2 FYNNEI. With V trimmed by 9 bases and J by 5 bases, 4 bases remained unmatched. The DNA for the CDR3 is TGTGCCAGTCCGGGACAGGGGAACAATGAGCAGTTCTTC. The encoded protein is CASPGQGNNEQFF.

J is TRBJ1-2 and V is TRBV27; a possible D gene is TRBD1 (6 bases). CDR1 and CDR2 (germline): MNHEY, SMNVEV (reference sequence). Trimming cost V 2 bases and J 5 bases, with 9 bases left between them. The CDR3 is made up of 13 amino acids. Here the CDR3 reads CASSLVQGYGYTF. Here the CDR3 DNA reads TGTGCCAGCAGTTTAGTACAGGGATATGGCTACACCTTC.

The V and J genes are TRBV29-1 and TRBJ2-5; TRBD1 matches 7 bases. This CDR3 is 14 amino acids long. Germline V gene data show CDR1 as SQVTM and CDR2 as ANQGSEA. J was trimmed by 1 base and V by 7 bases; bases with no gene match: 9. The CDR3 bases are TGCAGCGGGGTACCTTCAGGGGGCCAAGAGACCCAGTACTTC. Translating it yields CSGVPSGGQETQYF.

This clonotype was observed a single time. The chain couples TRBV27 to TRBJ1-5; 8 nucleotides agree with TRBD1. The germline gives CDR1 MNHEY, CDR2 SMNVEV (reference sequence). V lost 5 bases to trimming and J lost 2 bases; unmatched junction nucleotides: 2. The CDR3 runs 14 residues. The CDR3 region is CASSLQGGNQPQHF. CDR3 coding DNA: TGTGCCAGCAGTCTACAGGGGGGCAATCAGCCCCAGCATTTT.

This chain connects TRBV20-1 to TRBJ2-3; maybe TRBD2 (5 bases). The germline gives CDR1 DFQATT, CDR2 SNEGSKA (reference sequence). The CDR3 extends over 14 amino acids. V was pared by 4 bases and J by 2 bases, with 13 bases between. Here the CDR3 reads CSANGQEATDTQYF. CDR3 DNA sequence: TGCAGTGCTAATGGCCAGGAGGCCACAGATACGCAGTATTTT.

This sequence joins TRBV7-9 and TRBJ2-2, with a possible D match to TRBD2 (6 bases). Germline CDR1 SEHNR, CDR2 FQNEAQ (reference sequence). V gave up 6 bases and J gave up 4 bases, with 15 bases separating them. The CDR3 has 15 residues. CDR3 in amino acids: CASRPVRGPTGELFF. The CDR3 coding sequence is TGTGCCAGCAGACCCGTGCGGGGACCCACCGGGGAGCTGTTTTTT. Complete variable domain (other parts from reference TRBV7-9 and TRBJ2-2): DTGVSQNPRHKITKRGQNVTFRCDPISEHNRLYWYRQTLGQGPEFLTYFQNEAQLEKSRLLSDRFSAERPKGSFSTLEIQRTEQGDSAMYLCASRPVRGPTGELFFGEGSRLTVL.

This clonotype was counted a few times. The V gene is TRBV6-1, the J gene TRBJ1-3; D gene ambiguous. Germline CDR1 MNHNS, CDR2 SASEGT. V was cut by 7 bases and J by 4 bases, with 11 bases left in between. The CDR3 consists of 13 residues. The CDR3 nucleotides are TGTGCCAGCACCCCGTTTAAGGGAAACACCATATATTTT. Translated: CASTPFKGNTIYF.

This rearrangement joins TRBV18 to TRBJ1-2; D ambiguous. Germline lookup yields CDR1 KGHSH and CDR2 LQKENI. This CDR3 comprises 13 residues. Trimming removed 3 bases from V and 2 bases from J, with 7 bases in between. CDR3 loop: CASSPDVNYGYTF. The CDR3 DNA follows: TGTGCCAGCTCACCGGACGTAAACTATGGCTACACCTTC.

This chain connects TRBV7-2 to TRBJ2-1, with TRBD2 identical over 12 bases. The V gene end was trimmed by 5 bases and the J gene end by 7 bases; junction bases not matched to a gene: 9. CDR3 length: 16 residues. Germline V gene data show CDR1 as SGHTA and CDR2 as FQGNSA. The chain's CDR3 is CASSPQTSGRLNEQFF. CDR3 coding DNA: TGTGCCAGCAGCCCTCAGACTAGCGGGAGATTGAATGAGCAGTTCTTC.

This chain connects TRBV5-6 to TRBJ2-6; D remains unclear. Per germline, CDR1 SGHDT and CDR2 YYEEEE. The CDR3 spans 14 residues. Trimming stripped 3 bases from V and 2 bases from J, with 6 bases between. CDR3 sequence: CASSYGPGANVLTF. Written as DNA, the CDR3 is TGTGCCAGCAGCTACGGTCCTGGGGCCAACGTCCTGACTTTC. The entire variable domain, with the rest obtained from reference TRBV5-6 and TRBJ2-6, is as follows: DAGVTQSPTHLIKTRGQQVTLRCSPKSGHDTVSWYQQALGQGPQFIFQYYEEEERQRGNFPDRFSGHQFPNYSSELNVNALLLGDSALYLCASSYGPGANVLTFGAGSRLTVL.

The chain uses TRBV6-1 and TRBJ2-5; D not resolved. Between the trimmed V and J ends, which lost 4 bases and 5 bases, there was a span of 17 bases. From germline, CDR1 is MNHNS and CDR2 SASEGT. The CDR3 has 15 amino acids. The CDR3 is CASSAFGGLAETQYF. CDR3 sequence (DNA): TGTGCCAGCAGTGCATTCGGCGGTCTGGCGGAGACCCAGTACTTC.

This sequence joins TRBV5-1 and TRBJ2-7; D possibly corresponds to TRBD1 (5 bases). Germline V gene sequence: CDR1 SGHRS, CDR2 YFSETQ. The V end was cut by 2 bases, the J end by 5 bases, with 11 bases between. The CDR3 length is 13 residues. This chain's CDR3 is CASSLTGYNEQYF. CDR3 in DNA: TGCGCCAGCAGCTTAACAGGCTACAACGAGCAGTACTTC.

The J gene is TRBJ2-4, the V gene TRBV6-1; 9 nucleotides line up with TRBD1. After removal of 6 bases from V and 5 bases from J, the junction contained 2 bases not matched to a gene. This CDR3 is 13 amino acids long. CDR1 and CDR2 (germline): MNHNS, SASEGT. DNA for the CDR3: TGTGCCAGCAGGGACAGGGGTCAAAACATTCAGTACTTC. Protein sequence: CASRDRGQNIQYF.